What follows are 16 T cell receptor beta chains derived from one specimen sequenced in a study of T-cell memory formation after mild COVID-19 (dated by TCRdb to 2020 to 2022). Libraries were prepared through 5' RACE. The reads were generated on an Illumina NovaSeq 6000. In TCRdb, the public reads were trimmed at Q25 with fastp and aligned with MiXCR, with productive beta chains retained. CDR3 protein sequences are deduplicated, and each keeps its most common genes and DNA. The table for this sample lists under 200,000 distinct CDR3 sequences; around a tenth of them were counted only once. The ten largest clonotypes hold about 3.8% of the sample. The sequenced sample was PBMCs or a T cell subset sorted from them (not recorded which). The receptor source for this set is a man aged 18 to 29 who had mild COVID-19 (a few samples of this study predate the infection). The sample titles of this study are shuffled in the database, so cell type and time point are left out; the donor was told from shared clones.

This sequence joins TRBV14 and TRBJ1-6; D is uncertain. With 1 base removed from V and 9 bases from J, the gap between germline ends came to 4 bases. Germline CDR1 reads SGHDN; CDR2 reads FVKESK. This CDR3 is 12 amino acids long. In DNA, the CDR3 is TGTGCCAGCAGCCAAGGATCTTCACCCCTCCACTTT. Translating gives CASSQGSSPLHF.

The rearrangement joins TRBV5-6 to TRBJ2-2, with D tentatively TRBD2 (5 bases). The CDR3 is 14 amino acids. V shed 2 bases and J shed 4 bases, with 9 bases lying between them. Germline V gives CDR1 SGHDT, CDR2 YYEEEE. CDR3 in amino acids: CASSFSGSTGELFF. The DNA for the CDR3 is TGTGCCAGCAGCTTTTCGGGGTCCACCGGGGAGCTGTTTTTT.

The chain joins TRBV11-2 to TRBJ1-6; D perhaps matches TRBD1 (5 bases). Trimming pared 0 bases from V and 4 bases from J, leaving 10 bases between. The germline gives CDR1 SGHAT, CDR2 FQNNGV. This CDR3 has 16 residues. The CDR3 DNA sequence: TGTGCCAGCAGCTTAGACCGGGACGGATATAATTCACCCCTCCACTTT. Protein product: CASSLDRDGYNSPLHF.

This clonotype was seen a few times. The rearrangement joins TRBV5-1 to TRBJ2-7; D may match TRBD1 or TRBD2 (5 bases each). The CDR3 is made up of 16 amino acids. Germline values: CDR1 SGHRS, CDR2 YFSETQ. The ends were cut back, 0 bases at V and 0 bases at J, with 13 bases in the middle. The CDR3 DNA reads as TGCGCCAGCAGCTTGGATGGCTGGGGGAGCTCCTACGAGCAGTACGTC. This gives the protein CASSLDGWGSSYEQYV.

This clonotype was observed a few times. The chain recombines TRBV28 with TRBJ2-7; no clear D. Germline assignment: CDR1 MDHEN and CDR2 SYDVKM. The V end lost 8 bases, the J end lost 2 bases, and 10 bases lay between the germline ends. The CDR3 is 12 amino acids. This CDR3 reads CASSKGTYEQYV. CDR3 nucleotide sequence: TGTGCCAGCTCCAAGGGTACCTACGAGCAGTACGTC.

There are many counts of this clonotype. The chain has TRBV5-1 and TRBJ2-1; the D gene is possibly TRBD2 (6 bases). The CDR3 runs 15 residues. The V end was cut by 0 bases, the J end by 5 bases, with 12 bases between. Germline values: CDR1 SGHRS, CDR2 YFSETQ. The CDR3 coding sequence is TGCGCCAGCAGCTTGGTAGGCTCGGGGGACAATGAGCAGTTCTTC. Translation: CASSLVGSGDNEQFF.

This clonotype was counted a few times. V is TRBV5-1 and J is TRBJ2-3; TRBD2 is a possible D gene (5 bases). V shed 4 bases and J shed 1 base, with 10 bases lying between them. CDR1 is SGHRS, CDR2 YFSETQ, per germline. This CDR3 contains 14 residues. The CDR3 DNA reads as TGCGCCAGCAGCCAAGGACTGGGCACAGATACGCAGTATTTT. Its translation is CASSQGLGTDTQYF.

At least ten counts were recorded for this clonotype. Here the CDR3 DNA reads TGCAGTGCTAGTTCTGGGACAGGGAGGGACATTCAGTACTTC. Translation gives CSASSGTGRDIQYF. The chain has TRBV20-1 and TRBJ2-4; 9 bases agree with TRBD1. V shed 3 bases and J 8 bases; nucleotides not matched to a gene: 8. This CDR3 is 14 amino acids long. Looked up from germline, CDR1 is DFQATT and CDR2 is SNEGSKA (reference sequence).

The chain joins TRBV4-3 to TRBJ1-5; D ambiguous. Germline V gene sequence: CDR1 LGHNA, CDR2 YSLEER. The length of the CDR3 is 12 residues. V was shortened by 4 bases and J by 6 bases, with 7 bases between the two germline ends. The chain's CDR3 is CASSPSRQPQHF. The CDR3 nucleotides read TGCGCCAGCAGCCCGTCACGTCAGCCCCAGCATTTT.

This clonotype has a handful of counts. J is TRBJ1-1 and V is TRBV19, with TRBD1 matching over 7 bases. In germline, CDR1 is LNHDA, CDR2 SQIVND (reference sequence). With 10 bases clipped from V and 3 bases from J, the junction kept 14 bases outside the gene matches. CDR3 length: 15 amino acids. The DNA of the CDR3 is TGTGCCACCCAGCGGGACAGCGACCTCGACACTGAAGCTTTCTTT. It encodes CATQRDSDLDTEAFF. Using reference TRBV19 and TRBJ1-1 for the parts outside the CDR3, the full variable domain is DGGITQSPKYLFRKEGQNVTLSCEQNLNHDAMYWYRQDPGQGLRLIYYSQIVNDFQKGDIAEGYSVSREKKESFPLTVTSAQKNPTAFYLCATQRDSDLDTEAFFGQGTRLTVV.

Points on this clonotype: One end of the junction fails to match germline, which may point to a read error. The CDR3 protein is CVISESQLVSGLAGNYNEQFF. The CDR3 DNA reads as TGTGTCATCAGTGAGTCTCAACTTGTTTCGGGCCTAGCGGGGAACTACAATGAGCAGTTCTTC. The chain is built from TRBV10-3 and TRBJ2-1, with TRBD2 identical over 9 bases. The CDR3 sequence is 21 residues long. Germline V gene lookup returns CDR1 ENHRY and CDR2 SYGVKD.

This clonotype has more than one count but fewer than ten. This chain connects TRBV6-5 to TRBJ1-2, with D tentatively TRBD1 (6 bases). V shed 0 bases and J shed 2 bases, with 13 bases lying between them. The CDR3 consists of 16 residues. Germline V lookup: CDR1 MNHEY, CDR2 SVGAGI. The CDR3 DNA follows: TGTGCCAGCAGTTACTCAGGGGGGGCAGGGAACTATGGCTACACCTTC. As protein: CASSYSGGAGNYGYTF.

This clonotype turned up a few times. The rearrangement uses TRBV15 and TRBJ2-2; tentatively, D is TRBD1 (6 bases). Trimming cost V 0 bases and J 6 bases, with 11 bases left between them. Germline CDR1 is LNHNV and CDR2 is YYDKDF (reference sequence). CDR3 size: 15 residues. This chain's CDR3 is CATSRDIGGPGELFF. For the CDR3, the DNA is TGTGCCACCAGCAGAGATATTGGGGGCCCCGGGGAGCTGTTTTTT.

This clonotype was seen more than once but under ten times. The chain recombines TRBV11-2 with TRBJ1-1; maybe TRBD1 (5 bases). The CDR3 spans 14 residues. CDR1 is SGHAT and CDR2 is FQNNGV in the germline V gene. V lost 7 bases, J lost 4 bases, and 16 bases lay in between. The CDR3 sequence is CASTSMVGGTEAFF. CDR3 in DNA: TGTGCCAGCACCTCCATGGTCGGGGGCACTGAAGCTTTCTTT.

Many counts were recorded for this clonotype. The chain carries TRBV7-2 and TRBJ1-1; D possibly corresponds to TRBD1 (6 bases). CDR3 size: 13 residues. From germline, CDR1 is SGHTA and CDR2 FQGNSA. V was pared by 3 bases and J by 10 bases, with 15 bases between. The CDR3 DNA reads as TGTGCCAGCAGCTTGAGGGGGGCGCAGGTAGCTTTCTTT. It translates to CASSLRGAQVAFF. The complete variable domain, with remaining parts taken from reference TRBV7-2 and TRBJ1-1, reads GAGVSQSPSNKVTEKGKDVELRCDPISGHTALYWYRQSLGQGLEFLIYFQGNSAPDKSGLPSDRFSAERTGGSVSTLTIQRTQQEDSAVYLCASSLRGAQVAFFGQGTRLTVV.

This clonotype was counted only a few times. The chain joins TRBV11-2 to TRBJ1-3, with D unresolved. The CDR3 is 15 amino acids. Germline CDR1 reads SGHAT; CDR2 reads FQNNGV. V shed 3 bases and J shed 0 bases, with 9 bases lying between them. CDR3 in amino acids: CASSFLPDSGNTIYF. In DNA, the CDR3 is TGTGCCAGCAGCTTCCTCCCGGACTCTGGAAACACCATATATTTT. Complete variable domain (other parts from reference TRBV11-2 and TRBJ1-3): EAGVAQSPRYKIIEKRQSVAFWCNPISGHATLYWYQQILGQGPKLLIQFQNNGVVDDSQLPKDRFSAERLKGVDSTLKIQPAKLEDSAVYLCASSFLPDSGNTIYFGEGSWLTVV.